The 8 T cell receptor beta chains below were found in one sample sequenced in a study of CD8+CD57+ T cells in acquired aplastic anemia. The study profiled TCR beta VDJ and CDR3 using genomic DNA as template. One entry per CDR3 protein results from TCRdb running MiXCR on the reads. The sample shows 250,000 to 300,000 distinct CDR3 sequences, roughly 50% of them seen only once. The material sequenced was sorted CD4+, CD8+, or CD8+CD57+ T cells (not recorded which) from PBMCs. These receptors originate from a human donor with severe aplastic anemia or a healthy control (not recorded which).

The sample holds many counts of this clonotype. The chain has TRBV2 and TRBJ2-3; TRBD2 aligns across 8 bases. With V trimmed by 2 bases and J by 1 base, 11 bases remained unmatched. The CDR3 totals 18 residues. Germline V gene sequence: CDR1 SNHLY, CDR2 FYNNEI. The chain's CDR3 is CASSERGGTSGCTDTQYF. The CDR3 DNA reads TGTGCCAGCAGTGAAAGGGGCGGTACTAGCGGCTGCACAGATACGCAGTATTTT.

This clonotype was recorded only once. This sequence joins TRBV10-3 and TRBJ1-1; TRBD1 is a possible D gene (6 bases). Germline V gene lookup returns CDR1 ENHRY and CDR2 SYGVKD. Trimming removed 1 base from V and 1 base from J, with 7 bases in between. The CDR3 runs to 14 residues. The DNA for the CDR3 is TGTGCCATCAGTGAGTTGACAGGGAACACTGAAGCTTTCTTT. This translates into CAISELTGNTEAFF.

The CDR3 region has the DNA TGCAGCGTTAGTGCAGGGGGGACTGAAGCTTTCTTT. Its translation: CSVSAGGTEAFF. The chain is built from TRBV29-1 and TRBJ1-1; TRBD1 matches at 7 bases. Losses at the gene ends were 5 bases for V and 5 bases for J; bases not matched to a gene: 5. CDR3 length equals 12 residues. Germline V gene sequence: CDR1 SQVTM, CDR2 ANQGSEA.

As to this clonotype: Lacking the conserved final phenylalanine or tryptophan, this CDR3 likely reflects a read error. The DNA is left out, because the CDR3 cannot be placed on it with certainty; the CDR3 is given as TCRdb lists it. Here the CDR3 reads CASALTAANTV. The chain has TRBV19 and TRBJ1-2; the table assigns TRBD1, which was not confirmed against the DNA. Germline CDR1 reads LNHDA; CDR2 reads SQIVND (reference sequence). The CDR3 region is 11 residues in length, termini included.

CDR3 sequence (DNA): TGTGCCACCAGTGGACTAGCGGGAGGGCCGAATGAGCAGTTCTTC. This encodes CATSGLAGGPNEQFF. The chain has TRBV24-1 and TRBJ2-1, with 14 bases that match TRBD2. The V gene's germline CDR1 is KGHDR and CDR2 SFDVKD. The CDR3 totals 15 residues. Germline trimming cut 5 bases from V and 7 bases from J; bases unmatched to any gene: 3.

This clonotype turned up a few times. The V gene is TRBV19, the J gene TRBJ2-5, with a weak D call TRBD1 (6 bases). Germline CDR1 reads LNHDA; CDR2 reads SQIVND (reference sequence). The length of the CDR3 is 15 residues. With 3 bases removed from V and 4 bases from J, the gap between germline ends came to 15 bases. CDR3 sequence reads: CASSMWGPSGETQYF. CDR3 DNA: TGTGCCAGTAGTATGTGGGGGCCCAGCGGAGAGACCCAGTACTTC.

This clonotype was recorded once. This chain joins TRBV2 and TRBJ1-5, with D unresolved. Trimming removed 2 bases at V and 0 bases at J, with 14 bases between. The CDR3 length is 17 residues. Germline V lookup: CDR1 SNHLY, CDR2 FYNNEI. CDR3 DNA: TGTGCCAGCAGTGAAAGGCGGGATCGGATTAGCAATCAGCCCCAGCATTTT. It translates to CASSERRDRISNQPQHF.

The chain carries TRBV5-1 and TRBJ1-4; the D gene is possibly TRBD1 (6 bases). The CDR3 consists of 14 residues. The germline gives CDR1 SGHRS, CDR2 YFSETQ. The V end lost 7 bases, the J end lost 5 bases, and 15 bases lay between the germline ends. CDR3 in DNA: TGCGCCAGCCGACCGACAGGCGGGAATGAAAAACTGTTTTTT. Translated, it gives CASRPTGGNEKLFF.